A single sample is the source of the 17 T cell receptor beta chains below, sequenced in a study of blood T cell repertoires in COVID-19. Profiled with immunoSEQ multiplex PCR; TCRdb holds only in-frame clones, not every one. This table holds under 250,000 clones, 80% to 95% found once. The source material was peripheral blood. Every receptor here comes from a man between 60 and 75 years old with COVID-19, enrolled during active disease.

The sample holds a few counts of this clone. The chain uses TRBV28 and TRBJ1-2, with 8 bases that match TRBD1. The CDR3 covers 15 residues. Looked up from germline, CDR1 is MDHEN and CDR2 is SYDVKM. Losses at the gene ends were 5 bases for V and 4 bases for J; bases not matched to a gene: 9. The CDR3, as DNA: TGTGCCAGCAGTCCCGGCGGCAGGGGGCTCTATGGCTACACCTTC. This translates into CASSPGGRGLYGYTF.

This chain uses TRBV28 with TRBJ2-3, with D possibly TRBD1 on 5 matching bases. The CDR3 length is 13 residues. The germline V and J ends were trimmed by 7 bases and 7 bases, with 15 bases remaining between them. Germline V gene sequence: CDR1 MDHEN, CDR2 SYDVKM. CDR3 nucleotide sequence: TGTGCCAGCACGGTGGGGCCGCGCCATACGCAGTATTTT. Translation: CASTVGPRHTQYF.

Only a few counts were recorded for this clone. This chain joins TRBV6-6 and TRBJ2-2; 10 bases map to TRBD1. V gave up 4 bases and J gave up 6 bases; unmatched junction bases: 2. This CDR3 has 14 residues. Germline CDR1 and CDR2: MNHNY and SVGAGI (reference sequence). As DNA, the CDR3 is TGTGCCAGCAGTTCCGACAGGGGGCCCGGGGAGCTGTTTTTT. Translation: CASSSDRGPGELFF.

This chain connects TRBV6-6 to TRBJ2-1; 9 nucleotides line up with TRBD2. J gave up 12 bases and V 5 bases, and 20 bases lay outside the gene matches. The CDR3 has 17 residues. Germline lookup yields CDR1 MNHNY and CDR2 SVGAGI (reference sequence). The CDR3 DNA reads as TGTGCCAGCAGTCTTTACTCCGGGACTAGCTCCCCTCTGGGGCAGTTCTTC. It encodes CASSLYSGTSSPLGQFF.

The table lists this clone with a count of one. J is TRBJ1-1 and V is TRBV11-3; D is undetermined. Trimming removed 1 base from V and 0 bases from J, with 3 bases in between. The CDR3 is 13 residues long. Germline CDR1 and CDR2: SGHNT and YENEEA. The CDR3 loop is CASSLGVNTEAFF. CDR3 in DNA: TGTGCCAGCAGCTTAGGAGTGAACACTGAAGCTTTCTTT.

The V call is TRBV9, the J call TRBJ1-2; TRBD1 agrees at 7 bases. The V segment lost 0 bases and the J segment 4 bases; nucleotides outside the gene matches: 3. This CDR3 contains 14 residues. Germline V lookup: CDR1 SGDLS, CDR2 YYNGEE. CDR3 DNA sequence: TGTGCCAGCAGCGTAGAGGGGGCAAGCTATGGCTACACCTTC. Translated, it gives CASSVEGASYGYTF.

The chain uses TRBV27 and TRBJ1-4; D not resolved. CDR1 is MNHEY, CDR2 SMNVEV, per germline (reference sequence). V lost 6 bases and J lost 8, with 16 bases in between. The CDR3 runs to 14 residues. CDR3 nucleotide sequence: TGTGCCAGCAGCTCCGCAGGCGCAGGCGAAAAACTGTTTTTT. Its translation: CASSSAGAGEKLFF.

J is TRBJ1-3 and V is TRBV6-5; TRBD1 matches 10 bases. CDR1 MNHEY and CDR2 SVGAGI come from the germline V gene. This CDR3 region has 13 residues. V was clipped by 8 bases and J by 3 bases; unmatched bases: 1. CDR3 sequence: CASRTGGGNTIYF. The CDR3 nucleotides read TGTGCCAGCCGGACAGGGGGTGGAAACACCATATATTTT.

The CDR3 region has the DNA TGTGCCAGCAGCCAGGGACACAGAAGGACAGATACGCAGTATTTT. Translated, it gives CASSQGHRRTDTQYF. The chain carries TRBV6-5 and TRBJ2-3; tentatively, D is TRBD1 (6 bases). The CDR3 has 15 residues. V lost 6 bases, J lost 3 bases, and 16 bases lay in between. CDR1 and CDR2 (germline): MNHEY, SVGAGI.

The J gene is TRBJ2-7, the V gene TRBV30; no clear D gene. CDR3 length equals 12 residues. Trimming stripped 1 base from V and 4 bases from J, with 8 bases between. Germline V gives CDR1 GTSNPN, CDR2 SVGIG (reference sequence). CDR3 nucleotides: TGTGCCTGGAGTGCCCCGGGTTACGAGCAGTACTTC. Protein: CAWSAPGYEQYF.

The chain uses TRBV19 and TRBJ1-2; TRBD1 matches at 8 bases. Germline V gene data show CDR1 as LNHDA and CDR2 as SQIVND (reference sequence). V dropped 7 bases and J dropped 0; count of bases not matched to a gene: 10. The CDR3 totals 16 residues. The CDR3 sequence is CASIPQGDKANYGYTF. CDR3 in DNA: TGTGCCAGTATCCCACAGGGGGACAAAGCTAACTATGGCTACACCTTC.

The gene calls are TRBV6-5 and TRBJ1-1; D is undetermined. Germline V CDR1 and CDR2: MNHEY, SVGAGI. The CDR3 contains 14 residues. V lost 2 bases to trimming and J lost 0 bases, with 7 bases between them. The CDR3 loop is CASSYHPMNTEAFF. The DNA of the CDR3 is TGTGCCAGCAGTTACCATCCCATGAACACTGAAGCTTTCTTT.

This rearrangement joins TRBV3-1 (or the pseudogene TRBV3-2) to TRBJ2-7; 10 nucleotides align to TRBD1. V was pared by 1 base and J by 3 bases, with 9 bases of the junction left unmatched. This CDR3 contains 17 residues. Germline values: CDR1 LGHDT, CDR2 YNNKEL (reference sequence). The CDR3 DNA sequence: TGTGCCAGCAGCCAAGCCCTGAAGACAGGGGGCATCTACGAGCAGTACTTC. Translation: CASSQALKTGGIYEQYF.

The rearrangement uses TRBV2 and TRBJ1-4; 9 bases agree with TRBD1. V trimming: 5 bases; J trimming: 7 bases; junction bases outside the gene matches: 5. The CDR3 covers 14 residues. Germline V gene data show CDR1 as SNHLY and CDR2 as FYNNEI. The CDR3 DNA reads TGTGCCAGCAGTTCCGGGACAGGGCGTGAAAAACTGTTTTTT. This encodes CASSSGTGREKLFF.

The genes are TRBV28 and TRBJ1-1; D is possibly TRBD1 (5 bases). Per germline, CDR1 MDHEN and CDR2 SYDVKM. This CDR3 is 11 amino acids long. V lost 7 bases and J lost 10, with 13 bases in between. CDR3 DNA sequence: TGTGCCAGCACCTTGGGGCAAAGAGCTTTCTTT. This gives the protein CASTLGQRAFF.

The J gene is TRBJ2-7, the V gene TRBV24-1; 7 bases line up with TRBD1. The CDR3 sequence is 12 residues long. Trimming took 7 bases from V and 3 from J; bases not matched to a gene: 2. Germline lookup yields CDR1 KGHDR and CDR2 SFDVKD. The CDR3 spells CATSRDSYEQYF. The CDR3 DNA reads TGTGCCACCAGCCGGGACAGCTACGAGCAGTACTTC.

A remark on this clone: Other DNA sequences in the same sample also yield this CDR3. The chain combines TRBV28 with TRBJ1-1; D is unresolved. This CDR3 has 11 amino acids. Germline V CDR1 and CDR2: MDHEN, SYDVKM. V was trimmed by 7 bases and J by 1 base, leaving 4 bases between them. The CDR3 loop reads CASTGNTEAFF. The DNA of the CDR3 is TGTGCCAGCACCGGGAACACTGAAGCTTTCTTT.